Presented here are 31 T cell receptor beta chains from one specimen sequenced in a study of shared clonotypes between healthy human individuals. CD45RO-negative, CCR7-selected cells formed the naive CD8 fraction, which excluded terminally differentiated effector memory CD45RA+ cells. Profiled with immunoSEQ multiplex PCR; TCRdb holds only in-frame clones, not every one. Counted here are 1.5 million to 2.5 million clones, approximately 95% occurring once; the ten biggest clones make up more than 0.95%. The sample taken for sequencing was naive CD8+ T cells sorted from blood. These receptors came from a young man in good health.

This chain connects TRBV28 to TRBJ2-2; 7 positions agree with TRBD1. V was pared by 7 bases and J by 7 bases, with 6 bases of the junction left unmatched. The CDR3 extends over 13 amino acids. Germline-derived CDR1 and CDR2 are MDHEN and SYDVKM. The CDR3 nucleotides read TGTGCCAGCAAAACAGGGGAAGTCGGGGAGCTGTTTTTT. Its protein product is CASKTGEVGELFF.

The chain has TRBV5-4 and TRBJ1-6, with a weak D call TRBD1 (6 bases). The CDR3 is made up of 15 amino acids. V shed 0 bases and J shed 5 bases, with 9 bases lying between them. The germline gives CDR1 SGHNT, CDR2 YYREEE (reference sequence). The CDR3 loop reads CASSLASGDNSPLHF. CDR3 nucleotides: TGTGCCAGCAGCTTGGCGTCAGGGGATAATTCACCCCTCCACTTT.

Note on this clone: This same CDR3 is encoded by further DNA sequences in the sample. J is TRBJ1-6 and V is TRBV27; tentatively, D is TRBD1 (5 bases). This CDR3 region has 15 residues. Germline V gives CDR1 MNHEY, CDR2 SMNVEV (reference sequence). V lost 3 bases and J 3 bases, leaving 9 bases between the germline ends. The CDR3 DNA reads TGTGCCAGCAGTTTGGGGGGGAGCTATAATTCACCCCTCCACTTT. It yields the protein CASSLGGSYNSPLHF.

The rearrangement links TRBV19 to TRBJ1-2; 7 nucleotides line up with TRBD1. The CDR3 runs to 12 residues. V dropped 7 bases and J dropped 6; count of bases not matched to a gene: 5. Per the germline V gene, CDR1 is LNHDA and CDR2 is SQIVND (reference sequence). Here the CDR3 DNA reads TGTGCCAGTACTACAGGGGCCCATGGCTACACCTTC. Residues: CASTTGAHGYTF.

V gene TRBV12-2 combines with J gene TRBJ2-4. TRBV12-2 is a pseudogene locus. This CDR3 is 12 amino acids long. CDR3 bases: TGCCTGCATTCGGGCGCCAAAAACATTCAGTACTTC. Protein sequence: CLHSGAKNIQYF.

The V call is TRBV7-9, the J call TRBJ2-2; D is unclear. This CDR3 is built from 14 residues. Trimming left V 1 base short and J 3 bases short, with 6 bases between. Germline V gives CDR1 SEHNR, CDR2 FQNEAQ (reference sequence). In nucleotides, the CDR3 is TGTGCCAGCAGCTTAGATATAGACACCGGGGAGCTGTTTTTT. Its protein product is CASSLDIDTGELFF. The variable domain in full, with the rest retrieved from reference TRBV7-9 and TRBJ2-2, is DTGVSQNPRHKITKRGQNVTFRCDPISEHNRLYWYRQTLGQGPEFLTYFQNEAQLEKSRLLSDRFSAERPKGSFSTLEIQRTEQGDSAMYLCASSLDIDTGELFFGEGSRLTVL.

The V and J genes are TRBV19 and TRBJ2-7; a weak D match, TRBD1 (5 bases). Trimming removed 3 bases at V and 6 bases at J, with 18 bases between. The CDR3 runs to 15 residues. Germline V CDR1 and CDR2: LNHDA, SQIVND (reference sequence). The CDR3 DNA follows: TGTGCCAGTAGTATTAGCTTAGCCTCTGGGGCCGAGCAGTACTTC. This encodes CASSISLASGAEQYF.

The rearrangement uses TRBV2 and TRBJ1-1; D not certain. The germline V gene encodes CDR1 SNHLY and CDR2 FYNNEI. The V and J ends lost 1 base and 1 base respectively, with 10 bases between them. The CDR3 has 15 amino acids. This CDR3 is CASSEGASRNTEAFF. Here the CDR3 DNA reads TGTGCCAGCAGTGAAGGGGCTAGTAGGAACACTGAAGCTTTCTTT. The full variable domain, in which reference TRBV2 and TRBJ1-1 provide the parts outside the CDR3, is EPEVTQTPSHQVTQMGQEVILRCVPISNHLYFYWYRQILGQKVEFLVSFYNNEISEKSEIFDDQFSVERPDGSNFTLKIRSTKLEDSAMYFCASSEGASRNTEAFFGQGTRLTVV.

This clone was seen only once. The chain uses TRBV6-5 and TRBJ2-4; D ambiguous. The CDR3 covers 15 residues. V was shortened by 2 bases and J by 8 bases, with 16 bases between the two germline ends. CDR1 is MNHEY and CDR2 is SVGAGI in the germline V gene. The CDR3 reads CASSYGRSGMDIQYF. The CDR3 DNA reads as TGTGCCAGCAGTTACGGCAGGAGTGGAATGGACATTCAGTACTTC.

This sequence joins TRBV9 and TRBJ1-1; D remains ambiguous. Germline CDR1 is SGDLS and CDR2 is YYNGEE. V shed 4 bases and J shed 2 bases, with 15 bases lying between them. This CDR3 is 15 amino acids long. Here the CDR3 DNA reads TGTGCCAGCAGCCCAACGGGTACCTCAAACACTGAAGCTTTCTTT. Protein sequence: CASSPTGTSNTEAFF.

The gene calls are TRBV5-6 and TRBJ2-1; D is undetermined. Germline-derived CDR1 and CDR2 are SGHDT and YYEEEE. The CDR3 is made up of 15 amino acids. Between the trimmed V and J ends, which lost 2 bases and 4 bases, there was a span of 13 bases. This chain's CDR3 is CASSFPDAGYNEQFF. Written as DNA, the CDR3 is TGTGCCAGCAGCTTTCCGGACGCTGGTTACAATGAGCAGTTCTTC.

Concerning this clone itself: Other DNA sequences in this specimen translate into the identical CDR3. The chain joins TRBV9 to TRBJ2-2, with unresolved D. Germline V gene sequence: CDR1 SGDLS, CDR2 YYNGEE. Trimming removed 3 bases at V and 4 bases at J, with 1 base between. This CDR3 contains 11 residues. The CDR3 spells CASSATGELFF. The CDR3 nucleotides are TGTGCCAGCAGCGCCACCGGGGAGCTGTTTTTT.

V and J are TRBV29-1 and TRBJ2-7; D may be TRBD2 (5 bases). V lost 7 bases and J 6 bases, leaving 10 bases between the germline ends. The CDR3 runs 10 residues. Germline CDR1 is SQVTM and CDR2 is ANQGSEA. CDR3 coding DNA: TGCAGCGGTCTAGCAAGCGAGCAGTACTTC. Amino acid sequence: CSGLASEQYF.

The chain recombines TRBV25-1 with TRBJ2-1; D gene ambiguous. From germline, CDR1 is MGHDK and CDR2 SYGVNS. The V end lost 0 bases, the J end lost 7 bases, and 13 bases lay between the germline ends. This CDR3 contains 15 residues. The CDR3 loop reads CASSEYEAALNEQFF. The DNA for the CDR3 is TGTGCCAGCAGTGAATATGAGGCAGCTCTTAATGAGCAGTTCTTC.

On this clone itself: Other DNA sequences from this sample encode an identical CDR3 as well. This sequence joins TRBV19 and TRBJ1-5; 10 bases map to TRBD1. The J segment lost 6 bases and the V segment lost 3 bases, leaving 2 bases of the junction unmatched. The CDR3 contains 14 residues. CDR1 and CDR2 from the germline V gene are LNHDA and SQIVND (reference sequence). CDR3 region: CASSIRDRGQPQHF. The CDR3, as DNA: TGTGCCAGTAGTATTCGGGACAGGGGTCAGCCCCAGCATTTT.

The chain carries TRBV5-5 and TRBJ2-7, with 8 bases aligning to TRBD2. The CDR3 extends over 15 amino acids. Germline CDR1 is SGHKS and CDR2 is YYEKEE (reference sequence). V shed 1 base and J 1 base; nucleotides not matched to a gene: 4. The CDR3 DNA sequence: TGTGCCAGCAGCTTGCGGGGGGGCTCGTCCTACGAGCAGTACTTC. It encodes CASSLRGGSSYEQYF. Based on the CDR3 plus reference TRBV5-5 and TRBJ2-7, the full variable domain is DAGVTQSPTHLIKTRGQQVTLRCSPISGHKSVSWYQQVLGQGPQFIFQYYEKEERGRGNFPDRFSARQFPNYSSELNVNALLLGDSALYLCASSLRGGSSYEQYFGPGTRLTVT.

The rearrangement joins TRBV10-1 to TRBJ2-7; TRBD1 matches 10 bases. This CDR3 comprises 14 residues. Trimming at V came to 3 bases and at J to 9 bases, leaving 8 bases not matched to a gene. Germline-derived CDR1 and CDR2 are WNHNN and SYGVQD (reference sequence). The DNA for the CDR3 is TGCGCCAGCAGTGAATGGGGGACAGGGGCCGTGCAGTACTTC. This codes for CASSEWGTGAVQYF.

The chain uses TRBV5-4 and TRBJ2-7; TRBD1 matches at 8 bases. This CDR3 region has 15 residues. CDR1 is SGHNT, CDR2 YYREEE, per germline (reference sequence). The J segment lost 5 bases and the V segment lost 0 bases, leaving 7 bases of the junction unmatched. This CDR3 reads CASSLAGQGKNEQYF. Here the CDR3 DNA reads TGTGCCAGCAGCTTGGCCGGACAGGGCAAGAACGAGCAGTACTTC. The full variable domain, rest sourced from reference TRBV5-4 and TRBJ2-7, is ETGVTQSPTHLIKTRGQQVTLRCSSQSGHNTVSWYQQALGQGPQFIFQYYREEENGRGNFPPRFSGLQFPNYSSELNVNALELDDSALYLCASSLAGQGKNEQYFGPGTRLTVT.

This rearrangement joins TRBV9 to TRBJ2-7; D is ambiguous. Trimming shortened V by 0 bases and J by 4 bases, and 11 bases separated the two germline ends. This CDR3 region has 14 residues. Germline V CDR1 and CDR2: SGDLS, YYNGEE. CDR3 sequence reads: CASSVGVGWYEQYF. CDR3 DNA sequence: TGTGCCAGCAGCGTAGGGGTGGGCTGGTACGAGCAGTACTTC.

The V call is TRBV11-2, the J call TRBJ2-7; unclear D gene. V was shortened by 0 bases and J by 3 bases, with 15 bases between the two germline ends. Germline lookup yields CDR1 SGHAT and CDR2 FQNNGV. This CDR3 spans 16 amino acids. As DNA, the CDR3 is TGTGCCAGCAGCTTAGAAGACCGAACCAGCCTCTACGAGCAGTACTTC. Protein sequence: CASSLEDRTSLYEQYF.

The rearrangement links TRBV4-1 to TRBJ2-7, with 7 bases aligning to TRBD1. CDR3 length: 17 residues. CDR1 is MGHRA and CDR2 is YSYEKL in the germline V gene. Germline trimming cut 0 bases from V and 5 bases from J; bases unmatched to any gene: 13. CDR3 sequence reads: CASSQDTPGQYYNEQYF. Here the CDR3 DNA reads TGCGCCAGCAGCCAAGATACTCCGGGACAGTACTATAACGAGCAGTACTTC.

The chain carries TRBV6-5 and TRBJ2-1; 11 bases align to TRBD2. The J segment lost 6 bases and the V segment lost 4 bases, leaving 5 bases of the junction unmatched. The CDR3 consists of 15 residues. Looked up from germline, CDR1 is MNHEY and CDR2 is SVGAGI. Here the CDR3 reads CASSLTSGVANEQFF. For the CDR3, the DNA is TGTGCCAGCAGTTTGACTAGCGGGGTGGCCAATGAGCAGTTCTTC.

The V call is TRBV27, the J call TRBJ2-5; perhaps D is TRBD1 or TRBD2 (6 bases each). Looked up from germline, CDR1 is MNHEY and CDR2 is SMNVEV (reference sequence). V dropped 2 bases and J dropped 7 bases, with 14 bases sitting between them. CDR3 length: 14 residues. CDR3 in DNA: TGTGCCAGCAGTTTAACGGGGGCAAGTGGGACCCAGTACTTC. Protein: CASSLTGASGTQYF.

The CDR3: CASSDRLAGVGDTQYF. The CDR3 DNA reads TGTGCCAGCAGTGACAGACTAGCGGGAGTGGGAGATACGCAGTATTTT. V and J are TRBV6-1 and TRBJ2-3, with 12 bases fitting TRBD2. There are 16 residues in the CDR3. Germline values: CDR1 MNHNS, CDR2 SASEGT. The ends lost 3 bases at V and 5 bases at J; junction bases unmatched: 6.

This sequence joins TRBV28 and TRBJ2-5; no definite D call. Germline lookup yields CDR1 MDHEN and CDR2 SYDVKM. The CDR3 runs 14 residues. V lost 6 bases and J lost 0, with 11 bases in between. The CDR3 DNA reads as TGTGCCAGCAGCCCCGACACATACCAAGAGACCCAGTACTTC. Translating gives CASSPDTYQETQYF.

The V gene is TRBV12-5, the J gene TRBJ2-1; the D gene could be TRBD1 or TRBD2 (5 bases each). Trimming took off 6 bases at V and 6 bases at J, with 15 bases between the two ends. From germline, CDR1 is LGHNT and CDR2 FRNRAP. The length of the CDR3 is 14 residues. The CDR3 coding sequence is TGTGCTAGTGGACCCCCCCTAGGGACCAATGAGCAGTTCTTC. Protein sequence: CASGPPLGTNEQFF.

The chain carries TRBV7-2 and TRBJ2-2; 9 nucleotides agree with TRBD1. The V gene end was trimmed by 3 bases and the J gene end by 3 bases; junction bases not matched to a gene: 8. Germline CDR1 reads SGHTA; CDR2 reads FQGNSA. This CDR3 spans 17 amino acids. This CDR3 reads CASSLTQGALYTGELFF. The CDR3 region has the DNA TGTGCCAGCAGCTTGACACAGGGGGCACTATACACCGGGGAGCTGTTTTTT.

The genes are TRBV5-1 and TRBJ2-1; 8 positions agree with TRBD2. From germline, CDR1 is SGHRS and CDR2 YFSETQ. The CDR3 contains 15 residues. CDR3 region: CASDPGGGSYNEQFF. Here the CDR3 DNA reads TGCGCTAGTGACCCCGGGGGGGGGTCCTACAATGAGCAGTTCTTC.

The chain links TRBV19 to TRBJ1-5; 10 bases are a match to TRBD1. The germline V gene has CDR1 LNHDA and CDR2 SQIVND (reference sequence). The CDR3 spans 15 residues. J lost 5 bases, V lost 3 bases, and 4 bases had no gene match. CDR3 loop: CASSIPDRGDQPQHF. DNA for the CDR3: TGTGCCAGTAGTATCCCGGACAGGGGGGATCAGCCCCAGCATTTT.

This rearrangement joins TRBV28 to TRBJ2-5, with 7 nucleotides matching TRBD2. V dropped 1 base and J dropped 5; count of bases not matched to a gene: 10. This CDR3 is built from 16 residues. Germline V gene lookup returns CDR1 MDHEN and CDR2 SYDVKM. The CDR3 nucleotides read TGTGCCAGCAGTTTATTCCGGACTAGTGGATGGGAGACCCAGTACTTC. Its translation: CASSLFRTSGWETQYF.

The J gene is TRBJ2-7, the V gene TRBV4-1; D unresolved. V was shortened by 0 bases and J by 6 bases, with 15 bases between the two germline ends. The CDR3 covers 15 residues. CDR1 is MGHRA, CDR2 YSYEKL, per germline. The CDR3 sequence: CASSQDQTPGSEQYF. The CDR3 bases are TGCGCCAGCAGCCAAGACCAAACACCCGGCTCCGAGCAGTACTTC.